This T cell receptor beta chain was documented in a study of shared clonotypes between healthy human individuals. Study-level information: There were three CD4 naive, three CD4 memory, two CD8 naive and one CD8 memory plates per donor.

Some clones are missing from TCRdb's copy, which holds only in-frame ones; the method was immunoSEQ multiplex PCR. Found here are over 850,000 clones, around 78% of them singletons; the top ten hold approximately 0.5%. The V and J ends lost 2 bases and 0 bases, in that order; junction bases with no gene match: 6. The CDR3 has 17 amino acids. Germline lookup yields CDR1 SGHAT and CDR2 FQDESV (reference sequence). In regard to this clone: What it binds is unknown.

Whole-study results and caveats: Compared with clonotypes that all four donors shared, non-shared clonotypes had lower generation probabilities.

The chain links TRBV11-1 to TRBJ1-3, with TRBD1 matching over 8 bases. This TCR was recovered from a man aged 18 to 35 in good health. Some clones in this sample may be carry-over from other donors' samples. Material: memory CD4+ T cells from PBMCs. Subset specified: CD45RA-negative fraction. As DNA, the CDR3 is TGTGCCAGCAGCTTAAACAGGGGGACAACCTCTGGAAACACCATATATTTT. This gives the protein CASSLNRGTTSGNTIYF.